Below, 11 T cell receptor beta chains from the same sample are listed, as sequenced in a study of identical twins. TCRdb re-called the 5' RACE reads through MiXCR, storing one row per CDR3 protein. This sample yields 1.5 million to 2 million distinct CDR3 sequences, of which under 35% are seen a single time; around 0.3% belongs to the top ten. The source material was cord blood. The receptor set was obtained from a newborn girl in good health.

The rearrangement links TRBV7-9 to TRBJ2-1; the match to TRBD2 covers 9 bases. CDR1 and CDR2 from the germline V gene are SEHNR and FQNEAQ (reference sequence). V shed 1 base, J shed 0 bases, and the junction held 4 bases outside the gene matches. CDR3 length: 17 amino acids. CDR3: CASSLVGSGSSYNEQFF. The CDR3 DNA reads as TGTGCCAGCAGCTTAGTAGGTAGCGGGAGCTCCTACAATGAGCAGTTCTTC.

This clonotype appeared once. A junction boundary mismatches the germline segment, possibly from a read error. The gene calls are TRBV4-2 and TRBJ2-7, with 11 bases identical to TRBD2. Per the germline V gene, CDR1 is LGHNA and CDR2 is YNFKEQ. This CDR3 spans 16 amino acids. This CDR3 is CAGSQASGRSSYEQYF. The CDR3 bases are TGTGCCGGCAGCCAAGCTAGCGGGAGGAGCTCCTACGAGCAGTACTTC.

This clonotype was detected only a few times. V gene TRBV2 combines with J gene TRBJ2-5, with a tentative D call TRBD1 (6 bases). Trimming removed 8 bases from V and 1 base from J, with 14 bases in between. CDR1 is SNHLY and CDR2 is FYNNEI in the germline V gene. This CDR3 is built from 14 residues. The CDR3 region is CASQGRQAQETQYF. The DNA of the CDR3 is TGTGCCAGCCAAGGTCGACAGGCCCAAGAGACCCAGTACTTC.

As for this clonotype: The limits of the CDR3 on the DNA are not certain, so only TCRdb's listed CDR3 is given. The CDR3 here is CASSSSGLAGVGEQYF. The chain combines TRBV6-6 with TRBJ2-7; the D call in the table, TRBD2, was not verified against the DNA. The CDR3 is 16 amino acids long, termini counted. Germline V gene lookup returns CDR1 MNHNY and CDR2 SVGAGI (reference sequence).

The CDR3 DNA follows: TGCAGTGCTAGGTTGCATAAAGGCAGCACAGATACGCAGTATTTT. Encoded protein: CSARLHKGSTDTQYF. The V gene is TRBV20-1, the J gene TRBJ2-3, with no clear D. CDR3 length equals 15 residues. CDR1 is DFQATT, CDR2 SNEGSKA, per germline (reference sequence). V shed 3 bases and J shed 0 bases, with 13 bases lying between them.

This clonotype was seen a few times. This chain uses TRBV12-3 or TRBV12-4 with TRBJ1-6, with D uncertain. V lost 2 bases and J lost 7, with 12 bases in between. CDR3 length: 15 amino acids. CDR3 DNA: TGTGCCAGCAGTTTATATCCGGGGTTCAATTCACCCCTCCACTTT. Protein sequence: CASSLYPGFNSPLHF.

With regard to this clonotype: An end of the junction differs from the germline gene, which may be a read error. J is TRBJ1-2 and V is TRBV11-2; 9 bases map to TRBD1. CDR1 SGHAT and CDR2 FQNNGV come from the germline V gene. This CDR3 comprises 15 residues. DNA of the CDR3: TGTGCCTGCAGCTCGAACAGGGGGCGTAACTATGGCTACACCTTC. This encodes CACSSNRGRNYGYTF.

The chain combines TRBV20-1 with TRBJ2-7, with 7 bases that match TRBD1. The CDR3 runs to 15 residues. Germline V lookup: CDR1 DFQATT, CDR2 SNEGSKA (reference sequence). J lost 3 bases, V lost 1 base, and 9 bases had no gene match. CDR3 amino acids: CSARATGTVIYEQYF. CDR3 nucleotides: TGCAGTGCTAGAGCTACCGGGACAGTAATCTACGAGCAGTACTTC.

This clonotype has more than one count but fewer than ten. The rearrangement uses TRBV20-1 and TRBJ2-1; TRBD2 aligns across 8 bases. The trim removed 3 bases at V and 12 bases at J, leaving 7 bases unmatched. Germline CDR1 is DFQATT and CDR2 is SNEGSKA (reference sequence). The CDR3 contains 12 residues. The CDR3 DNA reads TGCAGTGCTAGCTTAGCGGGGAGCGGGCAGTTCTTC. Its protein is CSASLAGSGQFF.

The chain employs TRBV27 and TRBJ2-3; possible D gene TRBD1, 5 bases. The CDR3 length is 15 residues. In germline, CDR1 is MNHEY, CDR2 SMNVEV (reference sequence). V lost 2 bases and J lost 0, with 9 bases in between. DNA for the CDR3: TGTGCCAGCAGTTTAAAAGGGGTCAGCACAGATACGCAGTATTTT. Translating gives CASSLKGVSTDTQYF.

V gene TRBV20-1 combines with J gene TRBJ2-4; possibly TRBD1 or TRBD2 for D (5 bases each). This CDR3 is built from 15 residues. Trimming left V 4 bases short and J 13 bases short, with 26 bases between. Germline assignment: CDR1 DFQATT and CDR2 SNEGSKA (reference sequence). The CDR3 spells CSAIGTGTQLRGQYF. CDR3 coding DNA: TGCAGTGCTATAGGTACCGGGACCCAACTACGCGGGCAGTACTTC.